This T cell receptor beta chain came from a study of cytomegalovirus exposure and HLA in healthy donors. Researchers ran the PCR with 60 Vbeta and 13 Jbeta primers. Profiling relied on immunoSEQ multiplex PCR, and the TCRdb table lists in-frame clones only, not all of them. The data show about 110,000 clones, around three quarters seen once. The CDR3 length is 17 residues. V lost 1 base and J lost 4, with 19 bases in between. Germline CDR1 LGHNA, CDR2 YNFKEQ. Sequenced input: PBMCs. This receptor was taken from a woman between 45 and 60 years old in good health and CMV-seropositive. The chain has TRBV4-2 and TRBJ1-1; no definite D call. Here the CDR3 reads CASSQAFGLPAATEAFF. DNA of the CDR3: TGTGCCAGCAGCCAAGCATTTGGTCTCCCGGCGGCCACTGAAGCTTTCTTT.